Shown below are 12 T cell receptor beta chains from a single sample sequenced in a study. TCRdb called the RT-PCR reads again in MiXCR, with one record for every CDR3 protein. This table has about 700,000 distinct CDR3 sequences, 13% to 15% appearing once. The specimen was memory CD4+ T cells from blood. The origin of the receptors is a female donor in good health, serving as a healthy control.

This clonotype has a handful of counts. The chain employs TRBV20-1 and TRBJ2-3; D gene unclear. The CDR3 is 14 amino acids. In germline, CDR1 is DFQATT, CDR2 SNEGSKA (reference sequence). V was shortened by 5 bases and J by 0 bases, with 12 bases between the two germline ends. The CDR3 spells CSARRPGSTDTQYF. The CDR3 DNA reads TGCAGTGCTCGCAGACCCGGCAGCACAGATACGCAGTATTTT.

The genes are TRBV4-1 and TRBJ1-4; 9 bases fit TRBD1. With 0 bases clipped from V and 8 bases from J, the junction kept 10 bases outside the gene matches. The CDR3 runs to 17 residues. Germline V gene sequence: CDR1 MGHRA, CDR2 YSYEKL. The CDR3 here is CASSQEGQGVFSEKLFF. CDR3 in DNA: TGCGCCAGCAGCCAAGAGGGACAGGGAGTCTTTAGCGAAAAACTGTTTTTT.

This clonotype has only a few counts. The chain recombines TRBV20-1 with TRBJ2-2, with 7 bases fitting TRBD2. Germline V gene sequence: CDR1 DFQATT, CDR2 SNEGSKA (reference sequence). The V segment lost 5 bases and the J segment 6 bases; nucleotides outside the gene matches: 9. The CDR3 is 14 residues long. DNA of the CDR3: TGCAGTGCTGCGCCCAGCGGGAAGTCCGGGGAGCTGTTTTTT. As protein: CSAAPSGKSGELFF.

CDR3 DNA sequence: TGTGCCAGCAGCCGTCGTCCGGGGAACACTGAAGCTTTCTTT. This codes for CASSRRPGNTEAFF. This chain connects TRBV7-2 to TRBJ1-1; D gene uncertain. The CDR3 covers 14 residues. Trimming removed 5 bases from V and 1 base from J, with 11 bases in between. In germline, CDR1 is SGHTA, CDR2 FQGNSA.

This clonotype showed up just a few times. The chain is built from TRBV27 and TRBJ2-6, with no clear D. CDR3 length equals 16 residues. Germline V CDR1 and CDR2: MNHEY, SMNVEV (reference sequence). V lost 2 bases and J 1 base, leaving 9 bases between the germline ends. The CDR3 bases are TGTGCCAGCAGTTTAATTTGGGTTTCTGGGGCCAACGTCCTGACTTTC. Translating it yields CASSLIWVSGANVLTF. Full variable domain (outside the CDR3, taken from reference TRBV27 and TRBJ2-6): EAQVTQNPRYLITVTGKKLTVTCSQNMNHEYMSWYRQDPGLGLRQIYYSMNVEVTDKGDVPEGYKVSRKEKRNFPLILESPSPNQTSLYFCASSLIWVSGANVLTFGAGSRLTVL.

This clonotype occurred a few times. The rearrangement links TRBV7-3 to TRBJ2-1; TRBD1 is a possible D gene (5 bases). Germline-derived CDR1 and CDR2 are SGHTA and FQGTGA. The V end was cut by 5 bases, the J end by 8 bases, with 16 bases between. The CDR3 totals 14 residues. The CDR3 here is CASSPRAPSDEQFF. The CDR3 DNA reads as TGTGCCAGCAGCCCCAGGGCCCCCTCCGATGAGCAGTTCTTC.

This clonotype was seen only a few times. The rearrangement uses TRBV5-8 and TRBJ2-1; TRBD2 matches 8 bases. Germline CDR1 and CDR2: SGHTS and YDEGEE. The CDR3 runs 14 residues. V gave up 1 base and J gave up 8 bases; unmatched junction bases: 5. In nucleotides, the CDR3 is TGTGCCAGCAGCTTGATTAGCGGGAATGATGAGCAGTTCTTC. The encoded protein is CASSLISGNDEQFF.

This clonotype was seen at least ten times. The rearrangement uses TRBV7-2 and TRBJ2-4; 12 bases map to TRBD2. In germline, CDR1 is SGHTA, CDR2 FQGNSA. V lost 1 base, J lost 6 bases, and 4 bases stayed unmatched. The length of the CDR3 is 16 residues. CDR3 bases: TGTGCCAGCAGCTTAGAACTAGCGGGAGGTTCAAACATTCAGTACTTC. Amino acids: CASSLELAGGSNIQYF.

This clonotype was seen a few times. The chain joins TRBV25-1 to TRBJ1-6; D is uncertain. The CDR3 runs 13 residues. Germline CDR1 reads MGHDK; CDR2 reads SYGVNS. V lost 3 bases and J 8 bases, leaving 8 bases between the germline ends. The CDR3: CASSDPGDSPLHF. CDR3 bases: TGTGCCAGCAGTGATCCCGGCGATTCACCCCTCCACTTT.

The J gene is TRBJ2-1, the V gene TRBV5-1, with TRBD2 matching 10 bases. Trimming took 2 bases from V and 3 from J; bases not matched to a gene: 5. The CDR3 contains 16 residues. Germline V gene lookup returns CDR1 SGHRS and CDR2 YFSETQ. The CDR3 reads CASSLPLAGSYNEQFF. CDR3 in DNA: TGCGCCAGCAGCTTACCACTAGCGGGGAGCTACAATGAGCAGTTCTTC.

This clonotype was seen more than once but under ten times. The V call is TRBV20-1, the J call TRBJ1-5, with 11 bases aligning to TRBD1. CDR1 DFQATT and CDR2 SNEGSKA come from the germline V gene (reference sequence). V lost 5 bases and J lost 1; bases outside the gene matches: 4. The CDR3 runs to 15 residues. This chain's CDR3 is CSAGDRGESNQPQHF. DNA of the CDR3: TGCAGTGCTGGGGACAGGGGGGAAAGCAATCAGCCCCAGCATTTT.

The chain recombines TRBV20-1 with TRBJ2-5, with 7 positions matching TRBD1. V lost 0 bases, J lost 5 bases, and 9 bases stayed unmatched. The CDR3 extends over 15 amino acids. From germline, CDR1 is DFQATT and CDR2 SNEGSKA (reference sequence). The CDR3: CSARDPAGGWETQYF. CDR3 sequence (DNA): TGCAGTGCTAGAGATCCGGCAGGGGGTTGGGAGACCCAGTACTTC.